This T cell receptor (beta chain) was retrieved from a study of human T cells and chemical hapten exposure. Time point reported: pre-sensitization, week 0. Described treatment: therapeutic diphenylcyclopropenone sensitization with weekly scalp DPC. Each cDNA molecule in the library carried unique molecular identifiers. In TCRdb, the RACE reads were re-called with MiXCR into one record per CDR3 protein. The sample lists over 70,000 distinct CDR3 sequences; around 13% were seen once. Germline values: CDR1 DFQATT, CDR2 SNEGSKA (reference sequence). The CDR3 is made up of 15 amino acids. The trim removed 3 bases at V and 3 bases at J, leaving 6 bases unmatched.

The material sequenced was whole blood, taken in connection with sensitization to the hapten diphenylcyclopropenone (DPC). The sequence came from a woman between 50 and 59 years old with alopecia areata. Some clones in this sample may be carry-over from other donors' samples. This sequence joins TRBV20-1 and TRBJ2-1; 9 nucleotides line up with TRBD2. CDR3 amino acids: CSARGSGSGYNEQFF. CDR3 in DNA: TGCAGTGCTAGGGGTAGCGGGAGCGGCTACAATGAGCAGTTCTTC.